The clone carrying this TCR beta chain appeared a few times. Its specificity is not known. Relative to the germline gene, one junction end is altered; a read error may explain this. While unrecorded immune exposures were likely, the donors were nominally healthy when sampled. PCR used 60 Vbeta primers and 13 Jbeta primers. Using immunoSEQ multiplex PCR, the repertoire was profiled, and TCRdb retains in-frame clones only, with some absent. The top ten clones hold nearly 7% of a sample with roughly 140,000 clones, around 80% of them seen once. This entry comes from a study of cytomegalovirus exposure and HLA in healthy donors. The study, taken as a whole, reports: Most of the TCR beta V segments (in an earlier analysis) were productive either about 87% or about 30% of the time. The likely explanation for a cluster of highly shared sequence variants was sequencing artifact.

Germline CDR1 and CDR2: SSHAT and FNYEAQ (reference sequence). The CDR3 has 16 amino acids. Input material: PBMCs. The TCR was taken from a man aged 40-50 years in good health and CMV-seropositive. The chain joins TRBV7-7 to TRBJ2-5; TRBD1 matches 8 bases. The CDR3 reads CASSRSGQGSLETQYF. In DNA form, the CDR3 reads TGTGCTAGCAGCCGTTCTGGACAGGGATCTTTGGAGACCCAGTACTTC.